This T cell receptor beta chain was observed in a study of cytomegalovirus exposure and HLA in healthy donors. General study findings and limits: Previously analyzed data showed that most TCR beta V segments were productive at a frequency of about 90% or about 30%. Reports credit the classifier with highly specific, highly sensitive diagnosis of cytomegalovirus status.

This clone was seen more than once but under ten times. Its antigen is unidentified. V dropped 0 bases and J dropped 8 bases, with 7 bases sitting between them. The CDR3 runs 11 residues. Germline assignment: CDR1 SQVTM and CDR2 ANQGSEA. Both 60 Vbeta primers and 13 Jbeta primers went into the PCR. The table came from immunoSEQ multiplex PCR; TCRdb's copy has only in-frame clones and leaves some out. This sample has around 150,000 clones, with roughly 80% found just once. The clonotype was recovered from a woman aged 40-49 years in good health and CMV-seropositive. Material: PBMCs. This rearrangement joins TRBV29-1 to TRBJ1-1, with D unclear. The CDR3 region has the DNA TGCAGCGTTGAAGATGGAGGGGAAGCTTTCTTT. Translating gives CSVEDGGEAFF.